The 29 T cell receptor beta chains listed next were all sequenced from one sample in a study of cytomegalovirus exposure and HLA in healthy donors. Libraries were prepared by immunoSEQ multiplex PCR; TCRdb keeps only in-frame clonotypes and omits some of them. This table has hundreds of thousands of clones, around four fifths appearing once. Sequenced sample: PBMCs. All receptors come from a young woman in good health and CMV-seronegative.

The V call is TRBV11-2, the J call TRBJ1-2; no definite D call. Trimming took off 5 bases at V and 2 bases at J, with 12 bases between the two ends. The CDR3 loop spans 14 amino acids. From germline, CDR1 is SGHAT and CDR2 FQNNGV. The CDR3 DNA reads TGTGCCAGCAGCCTAACCATTCCCAACTATGGCTACACCTTC. It translates to CASSLTIPNYGYTF.

V is TRBV7-9 and J is TRBJ2-7; TRBD1 agrees at 10 bases. The CDR3 has 16 residues. Germline loops: CDR1 SEHNR, CDR2 FQNEAQ (reference sequence). V gave up 2 bases and J gave up 2 bases; unmatched junction bases: 6. Here the CDR3 reads CASSLSRTGGAYEQYF. CDR3 coding DNA: TGTGCCAGCAGCTTATCGAGGACAGGGGGTGCCTACGAGCAGTACTTC.

The chain recombines TRBV6-6 with TRBJ2-1; D is uncertain. This CDR3 contains 14 residues. The germline gives CDR1 MNHNY, CDR2 SVGAGI (reference sequence). Trimming stripped 7 bases from V and 3 bases from J, with 13 bases between. The CDR3 DNA reads as TGTGCCAGCATTGCCCCCAACCTCTACAATGAGCAGTTCTTC. It encodes CASIAPNLYNEQFF.

The chain has TRBV5-1 and TRBJ2-7; the D is unclear. The germline CDR1 and CDR2 sequences are SGHRS and YFSETQ. The germline V and J ends were trimmed by 3 bases and 6 bases, with 10 bases remaining between them. CDR3 length: 12 amino acids. The CDR3 nucleotides read TGCGCCAGCAGCTCGAAGATGGGCGAGCAGTACTTC. Translation: CASSSKMGEQYF.

This clone occurred many times. The chain joins TRBV19 to TRBJ2-7; D is ambiguous. The CDR3 extends over 13 amino acids. V gave up 5 bases and J gave up 3 bases, with 11 bases separating them. The V gene's germline CDR1 is LNHDA and CDR2 SQIVND (reference sequence). This chain's CDR3 is CASSLTGRYEQYF. DNA for the CDR3: TGTGCCAGTAGTCTCACGGGCCGCTACGAGCAGTACTTC.

The rearrangement joins TRBV28 to TRBJ1-1; D is perhaps TRBD1 (5 bases). Germline V gives CDR1 MDHEN, CDR2 SYDVKM. Trimming left V 3 bases short and J 5 bases short, with 16 bases between. There are 15 residues in the CDR3. The CDR3 is CASSLGNTGGTEAFF. CDR3 DNA sequence: TGTGCCAGCAGTTTGGGAAACACGGGGGGTACTGAAGCTTTCTTT.

Remarks on this clone: At one boundary the junction diverges from the germline segment, which might be a read error. The rearrangement uses TRBV11-2 and TRBJ1-1; no clear D. Germline lookup yields CDR1 SGHAT and CDR2 FQNNGV. The CDR3 contains 12 residues. For the CDR3, the DNA is TGTGCCAGCAGCATAGACCCCCGAGAAGCTTTCTTT. It yields the protein CASSIDPREAFF.

This chain uses TRBV6-5 with TRBJ2-1; maybe TRBD2 (6 bases). The CDR3 has 15 amino acids. Germline V lookup: CDR1 MNHEY, CDR2 SVGAGI. V shed 8 bases and J shed 0 bases, with 14 bases lying between them. CDR3 amino acids: CASLGGHFSYNEQFF. CDR3 nucleotides: TGTGCCAGCCTGGGAGGACACTTCTCCTACAATGAGCAGTTCTTC.

This chain joins TRBV28 and TRBJ2-7, with D perhaps being TRBD1 or TRBD2 (5 bases each). CDR1 and CDR2 (germline): MDHEN, SYDVKM. The V end was cut by 6 bases, the J end by 4 bases, with 22 bases between. CDR3 size: 16 residues. CDR3 bases: TGTGCCAGCAGCCTAACCGCCGGGGACGCCCCTTACGAGCAGTACTTC. Protein sequence: CASSLTAGDAPYEQYF. Supplemented by reference TRBV28 and TRBJ2-7, the full variable domain reads DVKVTQSSRYLVKRTGEKVFLECVQDMDHENMFWYRQDPGLGLRLIYFSYDVKMKEKGDIPEGYSVSREKKERFSLILESASTNQTSMYLCASSLTAGDAPYEQYFGPGTRLTVT.

This clone was seen more than once but under ten times. The chain employs TRBV11-2 and TRBJ1-1; maybe TRBD1 (5 bases). The CDR3 sequence is 12 residues long. Germline-derived CDR1 and CDR2 are SGHAT and FQNNGV. V was shortened by 7 bases and J by 8 bases, with 14 bases between the two germline ends. As DNA, the CDR3 is TGTGCCAGCACGGAGGGGCAGGGAGAAGCTTTCTTT. The encoded protein is CASTEGQGEAFF.

V is TRBV5-1 and J is TRBJ1-1, with 8 bases that match TRBD1. This CDR3 spans 14 amino acids. Germline CDR1 and CDR2: SGHRS and YFSETQ. V shed 3 bases, J shed 1 base, and the junction held 2 bases outside the gene matches. The CDR3 reads CASSWTGRNTEAFF. CDR3 nucleotide sequence: TGCGCCAGCAGCTGGACAGGGAGGAACACTGAAGCTTTCTTT. The whole variable domain, remainder taken from reference TRBV5-1 and TRBJ1-1, is KAGVTQTPRYLIKTRGQQVTLSCSPISGHRSVSWYQQTPGQGLQFLFEYFSETQRNKGNFPGRFSGRQFSNSRSEMNVSTLELGDSALYLCASSWTGRNTEAFFGQGTRLTVV.

This clone was seen a single time. Here the CDR3 reads CASSVVGGTSTDTQYF. CDR3 DNA sequence: TGTGCCAGCAGCGTAGTTGGCGGGACTAGCACAGATACGCAGTATTTT. The V call is TRBV9, the J call TRBJ2-3; TRBD2 is a possible D gene (6 bases). V lost 0 bases, J lost 0 bases, and 11 bases lay in between. The CDR3 has 16 amino acids. Germline V CDR1 and CDR2: SGDLS, YYNGEE. Variable domain in full (rest from reference TRBV9 and TRBJ2-3): DSGVTQTPKHLITATGQRVTLRCSPRSGDLSVYWYQQSLDQGLQFLIQYYNGEERAKGNILERFSAQQFPDLHSELNLSSLELGDSALYFCASSVVGGTSTDTQYFGPGTRLTVL.

V and J are TRBV9 and TRBJ1-2; D unresolved. Germline assignment: CDR1 SGDLS and CDR2 YYNGEE. CDR3 length equals 15 residues. V dropped 5 bases and J dropped 4 bases, with 18 bases sitting between them. In DNA form, the CDR3 reads TGTGCCAGCAGTCTAGGATTCCAGTCAACCTATGGCTACACCTTC. This sequence encodes CASSLGFQSTYGYTF.

This clone has just one count. This chain links TRBV6-1 with TRBJ2-7; D is unclear. The CDR3 runs to 13 residues. Germline CDR1 and CDR2: MNHNS and SASEGT. V was trimmed by 2 bases and J by 4 bases, leaving 9 bases between them. CDR3 region: CASSERGRYEQYF. CDR3 bases: TGTGCCAGCAGTGAAAGAGGACGTTACGAGCAGTACTTC.

The chain joins TRBV10-3 to TRBJ2-3, with D unresolved. Trimming cost V 0 bases and J 2 bases, with 12 bases left between them. The CDR3 totals 16 residues. Per the germline V gene, CDR1 is ENHRY and CDR2 is SYGVKD. The CDR3 spells CAISESRGGYTDTQYF. As DNA, the CDR3 is TGTGCCATCAGTGAGTCTCGCGGCGGATACACAGATACGCAGTATTTT.

The V gene is TRBV4-1, the J gene TRBJ2-1; D is unresolved. The germline V and J ends were trimmed by 1 base and 9 bases, with 4 bases remaining between them. Germline lookup yields CDR1 MGHRA and CDR2 YSYEKL. This CDR3 is built from 11 residues. The CDR3 coding sequence is TGCGCCAGCAGCCAAGTCCGTGAGCAGTTCTTC. Translated, it gives CASSQVREQFF.

This sequence joins TRBV5-1 and TRBJ1-3; 8 bases agree with TRBD1. In germline, CDR1 is SGHRS, CDR2 YFSETQ. Trimming took 3 bases from V and 2 from J; bases not matched to a gene: 7. CDR3 size: 16 residues. CDR3 protein: CASSWGQGAAGNTIYF. The DNA for the CDR3 is TGCGCCAGCAGCTGGGGGCAGGGGGCTGCTGGAAACACCATATATTTT.

The genes are TRBV5-6 and TRBJ1-2; a possible D gene is TRBD1 (5 bases). This CDR3 contains 12 residues. CDR1 is SGHDT and CDR2 is YYEEEE in the germline V gene. Deletions cut 4 bases from V and 12 bases from J, with 16 bases between. CDR3 residues: CASSPMRGPDTF. CDR3 coding DNA: TGTGCCAGCAGCCCTATGAGGGGCCCCGACACCTTC.

This clone was seen once. The chain links TRBV4-2 to TRBJ2-6; 7 bases map to TRBD1. V shed 6 bases and J 0 bases; nucleotides not matched to a gene: 8. The CDR3 spans 17 residues. The germline gives CDR1 LGHNA, CDR2 YNFKEQ. The CDR3 nucleotides are TGTGCCAGCAGAGGACAGGTTCCGTCCTCTGGGGCCAACGTCCTGACTTTC. Its translation: CASRGQVPSSGANVLTF.

This clone was counted a single time. The V call is TRBV7-8, the J call TRBJ2-7; D might be TRBD1 (5 bases). V lost 0 bases to trimming and J lost 2 bases, with 11 bases between them. Germline V gene data show CDR1 as SGHVS and CDR2 as FQNEAQ. CDR3 size: 15 residues. For the CDR3, the DNA is TGTGCCAGCAGCTTAGCCACAGGTTATACCTACGAGCAGTACTTC. Amino acids: CASSLATGYTYEQYF.

V and J are TRBV4-1 and TRBJ2-2; no firm D call. The CDR3 contains 12 residues. V was cut by 1 base and J by 8 bases, with 5 bases left in between. Germline CDR1 is MGHRA and CDR2 is YSYEKL. CDR3 coding DNA: TGCGCCAGCAGCCAAGGGCGAGGGGAGCTGTTTTTT. Protein product: CASSQGRGELFF.

V gene TRBV4-1 combines with J gene TRBJ1-5; D remains ambiguous. This CDR3 is 15 amino acids long. In germline, CDR1 is MGHRA, CDR2 YSYEKL. Deletions cut 1 base from V and 0 bases from J, with 7 bases between. In DNA, the CDR3 is TGCGCCAGCAGCCAAGCACTGTATAGCAATCAGCCCCAGCATTTT. Its protein product is CASSQALYSNQPQHF.

This clone was seen once. V and J are TRBV2 and TRBJ2-7, with TRBD1 matching over 10 bases. The CDR3 length is 15 residues. Germline CDR1 is SNHLY and CDR2 is FYNNEI. V lost 4 bases and J lost 0; bases outside the gene matches: 3. As DNA, the CDR3 is TGTGCCAGCAGTGGGGACAGGGGCGGCTCCTACGAGCAGTACTTC. As protein: CASSGDRGGSYEQYF.

This clone was detected only a few times. The rearrangement joins TRBV2 to TRBJ1-5, with no clear D. Trimming shortened V by 4 bases and J by 7 bases, and 14 bases separated the two germline ends. Germline CDR1 and CDR2: SNHLY and FYNNEI. CDR3 size: 14 residues. In DNA, the CDR3 is TGTGCCAGCAGTGGGGATGCCCTGAGCCAGCCCCAGCATTTT. Amino acid sequence: CASSGDALSQPQHF. Full variable domain (remainder filled in from reference TRBV2 and TRBJ1-5): EPEVTQTPSHQVTQMGQEVILRCVPISNHLYFYWYRQILGQKVEFLVSFYNNEISEKSEIFDDQFSVERPDGSNFTLKIRSTKLEDSAMYFCASSGDALSQPQHFGDGTRLSIL.

V usage is TRBV7-9 and J usage is TRBJ1-6, with D perhaps TRBD1 (5 bases). V was clipped by 1 base and J by 7 bases, with 5 bases between them. This CDR3 region has 13 residues. Germline CDR1 and CDR2: SEHNR and FQNEAQ (reference sequence). CDR3 region: CASSLEGNSPLHF. Here the CDR3 DNA reads TGTGCCAGCAGCTTAGAGGGGAATTCACCCCTCCACTTT.

The genes are TRBV9 and TRBJ2-1; D not certain. The CDR3 has 14 residues. V lost 4 bases and J lost 4, with 12 bases in between. Germline CDR1 is SGDLS and CDR2 is YYNGEE. The CDR3 loop is CASSPPLAYNEQFF. In DNA form, the CDR3 reads TGTGCCAGCAGCCCCCCCCTGGCTTACAATGAGCAGTTCTTC.

The chain links TRBV5-3 to TRBJ1-1; D uncertain. TRBV5-3 is an open reading frame, and its role is uncertain. There are 15 residues in the CDR3. V lost 1 base, J lost 0 bases, and 10 bases lay in between. CDR3 sequence (DNA): TGTGCCAGAAGCTTGTTCCGGTTCATGAACACTGAAGCTTTCTTT. This encodes CARSLFRFMNTEAFF.

This clone came up once. The chain joins TRBV7-6 to TRBJ1-4; tentative D call: TRBD1 (6 bases). Germline CDR1 and CDR2: SGHVS and FNYEAQ. The CDR3 contains 14 residues. V was shortened by 2 bases and J by 6 bases, with 10 bases between the two germline ends. As DNA, the CDR3 is TGTGCCAGCAGCTTAAGGGGGGTGGATGAAAAACTGTTTTTT. It encodes CASSLRGVDEKLFF. Combining the CDR3 with reference TRBV7-6 and TRBJ1-4 gives the whole variable domain GAGVSQSPRYKVTKRGQDVALRCDPISGHVSLYWYRQALGQGPEFLTYFNYEAQQDKSGLPNDRFSAERPEGSISTLTIQRTEQRDSAMYRCASSLRGVDEKLFFGSGTQLSVL.

The rearrangement links TRBV18 to TRBJ2-7; unclear D gene. Trimming pared 2 bases from V and 3 bases from J, leaving 8 bases between. The CDR3 consists of 13 residues. Germline V gives CDR1 KGHSH, CDR2 LQKENI. The CDR3 bases are TGTGCCAGCTCACCAGAGGTTTACTACGAGCAGTACTTC. It yields the protein CASSPEVYYEQYF.